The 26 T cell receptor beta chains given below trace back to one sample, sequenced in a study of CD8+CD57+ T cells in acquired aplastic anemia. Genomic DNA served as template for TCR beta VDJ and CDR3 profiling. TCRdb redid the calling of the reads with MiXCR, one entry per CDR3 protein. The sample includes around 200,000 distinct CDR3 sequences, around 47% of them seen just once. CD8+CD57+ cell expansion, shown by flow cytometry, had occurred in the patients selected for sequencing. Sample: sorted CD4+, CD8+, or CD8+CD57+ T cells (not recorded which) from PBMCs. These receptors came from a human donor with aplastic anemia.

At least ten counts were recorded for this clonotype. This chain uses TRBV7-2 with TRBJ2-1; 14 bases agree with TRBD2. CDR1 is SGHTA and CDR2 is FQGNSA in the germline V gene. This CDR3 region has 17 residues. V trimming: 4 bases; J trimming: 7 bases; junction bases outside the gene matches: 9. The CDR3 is CASSWAGTSGSGNEQFF. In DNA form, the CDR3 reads TGTGCCAGCAGCTGGGCCGGGACTAGCGGGAGTGGTAATGAGCAGTTCTTC.

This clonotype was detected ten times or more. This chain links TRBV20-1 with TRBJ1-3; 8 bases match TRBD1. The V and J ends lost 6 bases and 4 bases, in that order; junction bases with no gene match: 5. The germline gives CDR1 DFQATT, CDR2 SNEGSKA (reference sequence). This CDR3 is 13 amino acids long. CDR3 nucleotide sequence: TGCAGTGCGCTGACAGGGGTCGGAAACACCATATATTTT. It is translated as CSALTGVGNTIYF.

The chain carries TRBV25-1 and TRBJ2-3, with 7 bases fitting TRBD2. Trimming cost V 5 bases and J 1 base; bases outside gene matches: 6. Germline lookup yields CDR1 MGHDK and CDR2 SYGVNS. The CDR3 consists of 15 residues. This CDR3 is CASSRRGGGTDTQYF. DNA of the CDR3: TGTGCCAGCAGTAGGAGGGGAGGGGGCACAGATACGCAGTATTTT.

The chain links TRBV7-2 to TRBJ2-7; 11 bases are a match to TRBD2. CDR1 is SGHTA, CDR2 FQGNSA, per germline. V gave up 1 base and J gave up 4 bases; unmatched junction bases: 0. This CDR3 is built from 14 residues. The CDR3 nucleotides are TGTGCCAGCAGCTTAGTAGCGGGAGGGTACGAGCAGTACTTC. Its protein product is CASSLVAGGYEQYF. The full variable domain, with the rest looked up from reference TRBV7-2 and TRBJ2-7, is GAGVSQSPSNKVTEKGKDVELRCDPISGHTALYWYRQSLGQGLEFLIYFQGNSAPDKSGLPSDRFSAERTGGSVSTLTIQRTQQEDSAVYLCASSLVAGGYEQYFGPGTRLTVT.

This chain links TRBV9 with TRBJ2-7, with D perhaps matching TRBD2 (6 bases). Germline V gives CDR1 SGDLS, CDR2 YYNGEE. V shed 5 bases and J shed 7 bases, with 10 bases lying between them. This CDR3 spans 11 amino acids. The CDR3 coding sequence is TGTGCCAGCAGTTGGGGGGAGGAGCAGTACTTC. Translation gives CASSWGEEQYF.

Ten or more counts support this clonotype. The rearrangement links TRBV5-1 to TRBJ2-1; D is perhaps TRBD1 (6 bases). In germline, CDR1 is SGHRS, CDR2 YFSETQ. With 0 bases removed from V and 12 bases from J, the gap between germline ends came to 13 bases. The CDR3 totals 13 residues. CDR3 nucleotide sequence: TGCGCCAGCAGCTTGGAGGGCAGGGGCGTGCAGTTCTTC. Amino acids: CASSLEGRGVQFF.

CDR3 coding DNA: TGTGCCAGCAGTGGCCCTGACAGGGGGCTCTACGAGCAGTACTTC. It codes for CASSGPDRGLYEQYF. This chain connects TRBV25-1 to TRBJ2-7, with 10 bases that match TRBD1. J lost 3 bases, V lost 4 bases, and 6 bases had no gene match. The CDR3 totals 15 residues. Per germline, CDR1 MGHDK and CDR2 SYGVNS.

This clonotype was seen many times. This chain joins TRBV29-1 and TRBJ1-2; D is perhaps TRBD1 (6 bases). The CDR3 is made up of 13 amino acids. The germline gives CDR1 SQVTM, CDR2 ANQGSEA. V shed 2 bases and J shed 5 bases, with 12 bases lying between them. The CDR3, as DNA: TGCAGCGTTGAATTAACAGGGTTTTATGGCTACACCTTC. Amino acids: CSVELTGFYGYTF.

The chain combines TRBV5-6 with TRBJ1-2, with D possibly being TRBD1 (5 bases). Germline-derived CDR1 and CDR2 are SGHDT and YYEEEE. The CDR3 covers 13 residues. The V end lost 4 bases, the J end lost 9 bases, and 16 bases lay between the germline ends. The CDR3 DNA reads TGTGCCAGCAGCCGGGACGGGGATTCGAGCTACACCTTC. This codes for CASSRDGDSSYTF.

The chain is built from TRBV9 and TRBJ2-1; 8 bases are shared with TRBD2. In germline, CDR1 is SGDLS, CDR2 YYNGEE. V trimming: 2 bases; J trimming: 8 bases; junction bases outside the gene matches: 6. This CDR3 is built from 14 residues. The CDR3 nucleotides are TGTGCCAGCAGCGTCGGAGCGGGAGTCGATGAGCAGTTCTTC. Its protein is CASSVGAGVDEQFF.

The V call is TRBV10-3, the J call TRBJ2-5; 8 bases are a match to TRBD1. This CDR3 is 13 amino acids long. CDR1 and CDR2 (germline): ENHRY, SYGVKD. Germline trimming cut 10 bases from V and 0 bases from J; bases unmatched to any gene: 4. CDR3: CASRQGYQETQYF. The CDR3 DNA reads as TGTGCCAGTCGACAGGGGTACCAAGAGACCCAGTACTTC.

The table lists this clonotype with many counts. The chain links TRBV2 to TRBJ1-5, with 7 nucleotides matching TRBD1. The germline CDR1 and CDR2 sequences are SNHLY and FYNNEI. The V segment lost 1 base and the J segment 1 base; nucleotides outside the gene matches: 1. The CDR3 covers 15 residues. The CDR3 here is CASSEDRGSNQPQHF. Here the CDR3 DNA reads TGTGCCAGCAGTGAAGACAGGGGAAGCAATCAGCCCCAGCATTTT.

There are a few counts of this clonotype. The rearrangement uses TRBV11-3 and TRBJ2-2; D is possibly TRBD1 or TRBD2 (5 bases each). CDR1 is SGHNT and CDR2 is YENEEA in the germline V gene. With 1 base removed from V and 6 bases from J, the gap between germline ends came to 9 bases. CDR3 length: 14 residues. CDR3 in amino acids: CASSLVGDAGELFF. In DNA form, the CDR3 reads TGTGCCAGCAGCTTAGTCGGGGACGCCGGGGAGCTGTTTTTT.

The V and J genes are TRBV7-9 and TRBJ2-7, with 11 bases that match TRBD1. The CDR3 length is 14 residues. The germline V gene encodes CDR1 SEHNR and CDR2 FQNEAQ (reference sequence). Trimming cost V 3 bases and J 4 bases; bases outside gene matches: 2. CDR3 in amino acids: CASSFGDRGYEQYF. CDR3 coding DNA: TGTGCCAGCAGCTTTGGGGACAGGGGGTACGAGCAGTACTTC.

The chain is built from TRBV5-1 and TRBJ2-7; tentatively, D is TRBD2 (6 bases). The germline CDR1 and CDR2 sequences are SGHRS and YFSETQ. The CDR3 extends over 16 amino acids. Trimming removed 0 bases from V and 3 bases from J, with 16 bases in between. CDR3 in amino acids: CASSLGTGLQGYEQYF. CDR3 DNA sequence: TGCGCCAGCAGCTTGGGGACGGGACTCCAGGGCTACGAGCAGTACTTC.

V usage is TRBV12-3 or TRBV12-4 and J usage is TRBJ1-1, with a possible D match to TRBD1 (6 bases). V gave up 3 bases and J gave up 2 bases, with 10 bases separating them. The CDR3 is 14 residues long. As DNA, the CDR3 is TGTGCCAGCAGTTTCGACAGGTTTAACACTGAAGCTTTCTTT. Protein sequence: CASSFDRFNTEAFF.

The CDR3 region is CASSPSAGTSTDTQYF. CDR3 sequence (DNA): TGTGCCAGTAGTCCGTCAGCGGGGACCAGCACAGATACGCAGTATTTT. The chain combines TRBV19 with TRBJ2-3, with TRBD2 identical over 7 bases. The V segment lost 5 bases and the J segment 0 bases; nucleotides outside the gene matches: 8. The CDR3 extends over 16 amino acids. Germline V lookup: CDR1 LNHDA, CDR2 SQIVND (reference sequence).

Here the CDR3 reads CASSVGSGTSTDTQYF. CDR3 nucleotide sequence: TGTGCCAGCAGTGTGGGTAGCGGCACTAGCACAGATACGCAGTATTTT. V gene TRBV25-1 combines with J gene TRBJ2-3, with D tentatively TRBD2 (6 bases). The V gene's germline CDR1 is MGHDK and CDR2 SYGVNS. The CDR3 runs to 16 residues. Trimming took off 4 bases at V and 0 bases at J, with 14 bases between the two ends.

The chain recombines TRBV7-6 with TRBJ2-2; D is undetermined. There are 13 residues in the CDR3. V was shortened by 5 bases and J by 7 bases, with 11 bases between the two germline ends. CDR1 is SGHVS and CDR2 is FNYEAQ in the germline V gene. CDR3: CASSLTTYGELFF. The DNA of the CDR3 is TGTGCCAGCAGCCTAACAACCTACGGGGAGCTGTTTTTT.

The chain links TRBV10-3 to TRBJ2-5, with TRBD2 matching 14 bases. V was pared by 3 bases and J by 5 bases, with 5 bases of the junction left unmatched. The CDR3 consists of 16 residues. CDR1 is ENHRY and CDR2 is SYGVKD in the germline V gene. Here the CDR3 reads CAISDRLAGGSETQYF. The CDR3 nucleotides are TGTGCCATCAGTGACCGACTAGCGGGAGGGTCTGAGACCCAGTACTTC.

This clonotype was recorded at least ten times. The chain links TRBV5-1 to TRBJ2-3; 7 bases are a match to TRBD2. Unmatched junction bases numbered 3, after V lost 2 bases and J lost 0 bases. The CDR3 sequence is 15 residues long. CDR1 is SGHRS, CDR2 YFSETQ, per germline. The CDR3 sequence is CASSLYSGSTDTQYF. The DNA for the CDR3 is TGCGCCAGCAGCTTATATAGCGGGAGCACAGATACGCAGTATTTT.

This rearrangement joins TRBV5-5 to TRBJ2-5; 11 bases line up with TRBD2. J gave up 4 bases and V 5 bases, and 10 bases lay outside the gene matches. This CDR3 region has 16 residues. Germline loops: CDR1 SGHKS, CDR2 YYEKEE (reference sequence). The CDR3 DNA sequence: TGTGCCAGCAGTTTTGGACTAGCGGGCCGTGGAGAGACCCAGTACTTC. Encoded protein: CASSFGLAGRGETQYF.

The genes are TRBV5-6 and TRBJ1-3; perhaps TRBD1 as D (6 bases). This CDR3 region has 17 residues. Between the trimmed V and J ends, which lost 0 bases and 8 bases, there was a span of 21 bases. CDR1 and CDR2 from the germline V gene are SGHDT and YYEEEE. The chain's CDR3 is CASSLDRALDYGYTIYF. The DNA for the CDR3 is TGTGCCAGCAGCTTGGACAGGGCCCTCGACTATGGCTACACCATATATTTT. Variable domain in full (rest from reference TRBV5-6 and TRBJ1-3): DAGVTQSPTHLIKTRGQQVTLRCSPKSGHDTVSWYQQALGQGPQFIFQYYEEEERQRGNFPDRFSGHQFPNYSSELNVNALLLGDSALYLCASSLDRALDYGYTIYFGEGSWLTVV.

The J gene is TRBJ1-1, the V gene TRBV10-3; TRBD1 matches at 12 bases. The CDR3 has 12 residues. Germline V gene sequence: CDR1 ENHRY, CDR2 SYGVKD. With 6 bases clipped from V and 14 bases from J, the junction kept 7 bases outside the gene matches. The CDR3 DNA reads TGTGCCATCAGCCCACGGGGACAGGGGGCGTTCTTT. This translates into CAISPRGQGAFF.

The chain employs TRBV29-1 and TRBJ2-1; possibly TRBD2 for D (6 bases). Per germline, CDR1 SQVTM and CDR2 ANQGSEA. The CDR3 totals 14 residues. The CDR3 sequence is CSASRDSSYNEQFF. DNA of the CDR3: TGCAGTGCTAGTAGGGACTCAAGCTACAATGAGCAGTTCTTC.

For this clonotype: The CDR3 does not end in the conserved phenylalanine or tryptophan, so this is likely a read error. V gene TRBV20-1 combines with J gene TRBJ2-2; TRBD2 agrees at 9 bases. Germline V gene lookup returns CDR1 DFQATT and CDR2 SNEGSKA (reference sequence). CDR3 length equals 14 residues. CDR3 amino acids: CSARLAGNAGELFS. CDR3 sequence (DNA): TGCAGTGCTAGACTAGCGGGGAACGCCGGGGAGCTGTTTTCT.